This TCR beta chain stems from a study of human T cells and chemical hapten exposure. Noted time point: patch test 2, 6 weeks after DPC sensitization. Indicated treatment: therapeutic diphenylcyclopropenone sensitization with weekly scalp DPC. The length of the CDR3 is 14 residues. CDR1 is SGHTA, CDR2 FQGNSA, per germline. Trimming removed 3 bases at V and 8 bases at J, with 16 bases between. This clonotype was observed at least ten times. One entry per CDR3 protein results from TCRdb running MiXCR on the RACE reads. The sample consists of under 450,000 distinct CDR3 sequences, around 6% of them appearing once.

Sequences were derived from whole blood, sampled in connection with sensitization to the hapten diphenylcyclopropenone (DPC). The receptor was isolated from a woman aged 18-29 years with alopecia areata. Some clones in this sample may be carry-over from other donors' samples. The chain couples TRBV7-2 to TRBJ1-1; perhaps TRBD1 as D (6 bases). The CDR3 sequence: CASSFLGAVEEAFF. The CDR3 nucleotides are TGTGCCAGCAGCTTTTTGGGGGCGGTCGAGGAAGCTTTCTTT.